The text below deals with one T cell receptor (beta chain). The data were produced by immunoSEQ multiplex PCR, yet TCRdb's version contains in-frame clones alone and is incomplete. The data show about 29,000 clones, with about 76% seen just once and roughly 48% held by the top ten. Germline trimming cut 1 base from V and 4 bases from J; bases unmatched to any gene: 0. This CDR3 region has 15 residues. Germline CDR1 reads SGHVS; CDR2 reads FNYEAQ. The data derive from a study of cytotoxic CD8 clonotypes in ibrutinib-treated CLL. The chain links TRBV7-6 to TRBJ2-3, with 12 nucleotides matching TRBD2. This TCR was recovered from a human donor with chronic lymphocytic leukemia. Sequenced material: PBMCs, taken after 36 months of ibrutinib treatment. CDR3 sequence reads: CASSLGTSGADTQYF. CDR3 sequence (DNA): TGTGCCAGCAGCTTAGGGACTAGCGGGGCAGATACGCAGTATTTT. Using reference TRBV7-6 and TRBJ2-3 for the parts outside the CDR3, the full variable domain is GAGVSQSPRYKVTKRGQDVALRCDPISGHVSLYWYRQALGQGPEFLTYFNYEAQQDKSGLPNDRFSAERPEGSISTLTIQRTEQRDSAMYRCASSLGTSGADTQYFGPGTRLTVL.